This TCR beta chain is drawn from a study of siplizumab effects on memory and regulatory T cells. Roughly 9.8 x 10^4 TCR templates were assayed per sample. Libraries were prepared by immunoSEQ multiplex PCR; TCRdb keeps only in-frame clonotypes and omits some of them. The table records approximately 94,000 clones, 91% of them present only once. Study-level findings and limits: Apparently key alloresponse contributors, naive T cells also seemed more diverse than memory cells. Researchers did not confirm the suppressive function of proliferating Tregs from siplizumab cultures. In controls, about 28% of mappable alloreactive CD4+ clones were Treg-derived on average, versus about 69% with siplizumab.

The CDR3 runs 15 residues. From germline, CDR1 is SEHNR and CDR2 FQNEAQ (reference sequence). The V and J ends lost 5 bases and 1 base respectively, with 14 bases between them. Comment on this clone: Antigen unknown.

The chain uses TRBV7-9 and TRBJ1-1; tentatively, D is TRBD1 (5 bases). The sequence was obtained from a human donor in good health. Source material: CD4+ T cells sorted from blood. CDR3 bases: TGTGCCAGCAGCCCTAACGGGGGGGAGAACACTGAAGCTTTCTTT. This gives the protein CASSPNGGENTEAFF.